This T cell receptor (beta chain) was captured by sequencing in a study of blood T cells in healthy people across ages. The CDR3 length is 14 residues. Germline V CDR1 and CDR2: ENHRY, SYGVKD. V was trimmed by 8 bases and J by 0 bases, leaving 11 bases between them. Primed by a sample-barcoded 5' primer and a J-beta primer mix, a second PCR proceeded for roughly 6 to 12 cycles. TCRdb analysed the 5' RACE reads with MiXCR anew, one entry per CDR3 protein. The repertoire includes around 2 million distinct CDR3 sequences, more than 35% of them detected once, and about 21% sits in the top ten. This sequence was found in a human donor in good health. The rearrangement joins TRBV10-3 to TRBJ2-1, with TRBD2 as a possible D gene (5 bases). Sequenced sample: blood. CDR3 coding DNA: TGTGCCATCGGAGGCCGGAGCTCCTACAATGAGCAGTTCTTC. Amino acid sequence: CAIGGRSSYNEQFF.